The entry that follows covers one T cell receptor (beta chain) sequence. The record originates from a study of blood T cell repertoires in COVID-19. Overall study context: Collection of acute and convalescent COVID-19 samples took place in the United States, Italy and Spain. Sample material is recorded as cDNA or gDNA derived from T cells, B-cell-depleted T cells, or PBMCs.

Original analysis: Estimation of nucleated cell counts relied on the amplification of reference gene primers. Profiling relied on immunoSEQ multiplex PCR, and the TCRdb table lists in-frame clones only, not all of them. D and trimming come from the DNA, and the V and J calls and clone size come from that table. The sample lists 50,000 to 75,000 clones, 81% occurring once. The sequenced material came from peripheral blood. The clonotype was recovered from a woman older than 75 with active or convalescent COVID-19.

DNA for the CDR3: TGTGCCAGCAGCCCGGGCGGGGTCCCCTACGAGCAGTACTTC. This codes for CASSPGGVPYEQYF. The genes are TRBV6-2 or TRBV6-3 and TRBJ2-7; D might be TRBD2 (6 bases). Per germline, CDR1 MNHEY and CDR2 SVGEGT. CDR3 length equals 14 residues. The ends were cut back, 6 bases at V and 2 bases at J, with 14 bases in the middle.